The TCR beta chain under discussion was sequenced for a study of cytomegalovirus exposure and HLA in healthy donors. About the research overall: Unique TCR beta sequences numbering approximately 100 million came from 150 million to 200 million T cells in an earlier analysis. Of the donors genotyped, approximately 400 in all, 75% to 85% fell in the Caucasian-associated ancestry cluster.

The study, taken as a whole, reports: Reported findings show TCR beta sequences accurately forecast HLA-A and HLA-B alleles in most subjects. By HLA locus, TCR association rates varied in a later analysis, with DRB1 showing the most and HLA-C the fewest.

Germline V gene data show CDR1 as KGHSH and CDR2 as LQKENI. V was shortened by 2 bases and J by 0 bases, with 13 bases between the two germline ends. The length of the CDR3 is 17 residues. The PCR employed 60 Vbeta primers together with 13 Jbeta primers. Produced via immunoSEQ multiplex PCR; TCRdb's table is partial and in-frame only. The sample consists of over 110,000 clones, approximately 80% of them appearing once. Of note for this clone: The target antigen is unknown.

What was sequenced was PBMCs. The rearrangement joins TRBV18 to TRBJ2-2, with D maybe TRBD1 (7 bases). This TCR derives from a middle-aged woman in good health and CMV-seropositive. The CDR3 spells CASSPGGTAANTGELFF. Here the CDR3 DNA reads TGTGCCAGCTCACCAGGGGGGACAGCCGCGAACACCGGGGAGCTGTTTTTT.